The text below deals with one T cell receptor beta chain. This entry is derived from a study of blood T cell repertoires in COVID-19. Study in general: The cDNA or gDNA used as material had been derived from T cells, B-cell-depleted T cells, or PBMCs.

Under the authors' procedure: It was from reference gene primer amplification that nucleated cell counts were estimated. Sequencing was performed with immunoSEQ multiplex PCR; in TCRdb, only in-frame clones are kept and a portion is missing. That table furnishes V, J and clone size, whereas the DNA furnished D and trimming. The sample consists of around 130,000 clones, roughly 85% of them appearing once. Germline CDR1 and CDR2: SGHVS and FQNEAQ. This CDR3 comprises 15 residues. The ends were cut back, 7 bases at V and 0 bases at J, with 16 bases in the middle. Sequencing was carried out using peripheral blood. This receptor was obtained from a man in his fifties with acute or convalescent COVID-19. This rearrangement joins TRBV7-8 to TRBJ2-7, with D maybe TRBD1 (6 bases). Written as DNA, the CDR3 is TGTGCCAGCACCAAGCCAGGGGAAGGCTCCTACGAGCAGTACTTC. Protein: CASTKPGEGSYEQYF.